These T cell receptor beta chains were read from a single sample in a study of vaccination and CD4 T cells after COVID-19. One entry per CDR3 protein, called by TCRdb with MiXCR from the PCR reads. Of about 8,900 distinct CDR3 sequences detected, 50% to 80% appear once; the ten largest clones hold 30%. These receptors have no identified antigens. The sequencing input was CD4+ T cells from blood, cultured in vitro. These receptors were collected from a human donor who had recovered from COVID-19. Both conserved end residues are part of each CDR3. D genes are given only for firm matches. Expanded clones are given a class, and other clones once, few, many or no size at all.

d_call: NA; clone_size: NA; v_call: TRBV24-1; j_call: TRBJ1-3; cdr3_aa: CATSVLEPAVGNTIYF; cdr3_nt: TGTGCCACCAGTGTCCTGGAACCGGCAGTCGGAAACACCATATATTTT
d_call: NA; clone_size: NA; v_call: TRBV18; j_call: TRBJ1-1; cdr3_aa: CASSLDPNTEAFF; cdr3_nt: TGTGCCAGCTCCCTGGATCCTAACACTGAAGCTTTCTTT
d_call: NA; clone_size: NA; v_call: TRBV7-6; j_call: TRBJ1-6; cdr3_aa: CASSTDPVGSPLHF; cdr3_nt: TGTGCCAGCAGCACCGACCCTGTGGGTTCACCCCTCCACTTT
d_call: NA; clone_size: NA; v_call: TRBV19; j_call: TRBJ2-2; cdr3_aa: CASSIVRGQGVLFF; cdr3_nt: TGTGCCAGTAGTATAGTACGTGGGCAGGGTGTGCTGTTTTTT
d_call: NA; clone_size: NA; v_call: TRBV7-2; j_call: TRBJ2-5; cdr3_aa: CASSLGLQGGLATQYF; cdr3_nt: TGTGCCAGCAGCTTAGGATTGCAGGGAGGATTAGCGACCCAGTACTTC
d_call: NA; clone_size: NA; v_call: TRBV25-1; j_call: TRBJ2-5; cdr3_aa: CASSEWAQATETQYF; cdr3_nt: TGTGCCAGCAGTGAATGGGCCCAAGCGACAGAGACCCAGTACTTC
d_call: NA; clone_size: NA; v_call: TRBV5-1; j_call: TRBJ1-5; cdr3_aa: CASSWGTPNQPQHF; cdr3_nt: TGCGCCAGCAGCTGGGGGACCCCCAATCAGCCCCAGCATTTT
d_call: TRBD1; clone_size: NA; v_call: TRBV6-5; j_call: TRBJ1-2; cdr3_aa: CASSYGDREAYGYTF; cdr3_nt: TGTGCCAGCAGTTACGGGGACAGGGAGGCCTATGGCTACACCTTC
d_call: NA; clone_size: few; v_call: TRBV10-3; j_call: TRBJ2-5; cdr3_aa: CAIKGLQETQYF; cdr3_nt: TGTGCCATCAAGGGGCTACAAGAGACCCAGTACTTC
d_call: TRBD2; clone_size: NA; v_call: TRBV20-1; j_call: TRBJ2-3; cdr3_aa: CSGGLGTDTQYF; cdr3_nt: TGCAGTGGGGGACTAGGCACAGATACGCAGTATTTT
d_call: NA; clone_size: NA; v_call: TRBV10-3; j_call: TRBJ1-1; cdr3_aa: CAIGRQEPGTEAFF; cdr3_nt: TGTGCCATCGGACGACAGGAGCCTGGCACTGAAGCTTTCTTT
d_call: NA; clone_size: NA; v_call: TRBV7-8; j_call: TRBJ2-7; cdr3_aa: CASSLAGPQSYEQYF; cdr3_nt: TGTGCCAGCAGCTTAGCCGGCCCGCAGAGTTACGAGCAGTACTTC
d_call: NA; clone_size: NA; v_call: TRBV30; j_call: TRBJ2-1; cdr3_aa: CAWSLRGEQFF; cdr3_nt: TGTGCCTGGAGTCTCCGAGGGGAGCAGTTCTTC
d_call: NA; clone_size: few; v_call: TRBV20-1; j_call: TRBJ2-3; cdr3_aa: CSARASGTDTQYF; cdr3_nt: TGCAGTGCTAGGGCTAGCGGCACAGATACGCAGTATTTT
d_call: NA; clone_size: NA; v_call: TRBV6-1; j_call: TRBJ2-1; cdr3_aa: CASRAPDGRVDSEQFF; cdr3_nt: TGTGCCAGCAGAGCACCTGACGGGCGAGTTGACAGTGAGCAGTTCTTC
d_call: TRBD2; clone_size: NA; v_call: TRBV14; j_call: TRBJ2-5; cdr3_aa: CASSPSGGPSLYF; cdr3_nt: TGTGCCAGCAGCCCTAGCGGGGGGCCTAGTTTGTACTTC
d_call: NA; clone_size: NA; v_call: TRBV24-1; j_call: TRBJ1-5; cdr3_aa: CATSYRGNQPQHF; cdr3_nt: TGTGCCACCAGTTACAGGGGCAATCAGCCCCAGCATTTT
d_call: TRBD2; clone_size: NA; v_call: TRBV11-3; j_call: TRBJ2-7; cdr3_aa: CASSLRASGGSPYEQYF; cdr3_nt: TGTGCCAGCAGCTTACGAGCTAGCGGGGGGTCGCCCTACGAGCAGTACTTC
d_call: NA; clone_size: few; v_call: TRBV6-2/TRBV6-3; j_call: TRBJ1-5; cdr3_aa: CASHEGNQPQHF; cdr3_nt: TGTGCCAGCCACGAGGGTAATCAGCCCCAGCATTTT
d_call: TRBD1; clone_size: NA; v_call: TRBV20-1; j_call: TRBJ2-3; cdr3_aa: CSADHRGRGTDTQYF; cdr3_nt: TGCAGTGCTGACCACAGGGGGCGCGGCACAGATACGCAGTATTTT
d_call: NA; clone_size: NA; v_call: TRBV11-3; j_call: TRBJ1-2; cdr3_aa: CASSLSGAGSGIYGYTF; cdr3_nt: TGTGCCAGCAGCTTATCGGGGGCGGGCAGCGGCATCTATGGCTACACCTTC
d_call: TRBD2; clone_size: few; v_call: TRBV20-1; j_call: TRBJ2-3; cdr3_aa: CSARPSSGGDYLADTQYF; cdr3_nt: TGCAGTGCTAGGCCGAGTAGCGGGGGGGACTACCTGGCAGATACGCAGTATTTT
d_call: TRBD2; clone_size: few; v_call: TRBV6-4; j_call: TRBJ2-2; cdr3_aa: CASSDSSSGGTGELFF; cdr3_nt: TGTGCCAGCAGTGACTCGAGTAGCGGGGGCACCGGGGAGCTGTTTTTT
d_call: TRBD2; clone_size: NA; v_call: TRBV7-8; j_call: TRBJ2-7; cdr3_aa: CASSPGTSGSYEQYF; cdr3_nt: TGTGCCAGCAGCCCAGGGACTAGCGGTTCCTACGAGCAGTACTTC
d_call: NA; clone_size: NA; v_call: TRBV6-1; j_call: TRBJ1-2; cdr3_aa: CASRAGEATGYTF; cdr3_nt: TGTGCCAGCAGGGCGGGGGAAGCGACCGGCTACACCTTC
d_call: NA; clone_size: NA; v_call: TRBV19; j_call: TRBJ2-3; cdr3_aa: CATRGTSTDTQYF; cdr3_nt: TGTGCCACAAGGGGAACTAGCACAGATACGCAGTATTTT
d_call: NA; clone_size: NA; v_call: TRBV20-1; j_call: TRBJ1-5; cdr3_aa: CSAYDRDQPQHF; cdr3_nt: TGCAGTGCGTACGACCGGGATCAGCCCCAGCATTTT
d_call: NA; clone_size: NA; v_call: TRBV7-2; j_call: TRBJ1-6; cdr3_aa: CASSLGSGFSSPLHF; cdr3_nt: TGTGCCAGCAGCTTAGGATCTGGGTTTAGTTCACCCCTCCACTTT
d_call: NA; clone_size: NA; v_call: TRBV7-6; j_call: TRBJ2-3; cdr3_aa: CASSLAYGGVTDTQYF; cdr3_nt: TGTGCCAGCAGCTTAGCGTACGGGGGAGTAACAGATACGCAGTATTTT
d_call: NA; clone_size: NA; v_call: TRBV4-2; j_call: TRBJ1-5; cdr3_aa: CASSQEGGYSNQPQHF; cdr3_nt: TGTGCCAGCAGCCAAGAAGGGGGGTATAGCAATCAGCCCCAGCATTTT
d_call: TRBD2; clone_size: NA; v_call: TRBV5-1; j_call: TRBJ2-7; cdr3_aa: CASSLAAGEPYEQYF; cdr3_nt: TGCGCCAGCAGCTTGGCGGCGGGAGAGCCTTACGAGCAGTACTTC
d_call: TRBD1; clone_size: NA; v_call: TRBV2; j_call: TRBJ2-6; cdr3_aa: CASSYLRGTGGSGANVLTF; cdr3_nt: TGTGCCAGCTCTTACCTCCGGGGGACAGGGGGCTCTGGGGCCAACGTCCTGACTTTC
d_call: NA; clone_size: NA; v_call: TRBV2; j_call: TRBJ1-6; cdr3_aa: CASSEGQGYNSPLHF; cdr3_nt: TGTGCCAGCAGTGAAGGGCAGGGCTATAATTCACCCCTCCACTTT